The clone carrying this T cell receptor (beta chain) was counted many times. The data stem from a study of T cells in Graves' hyperthyroidism and ophthalmopathy. Regions amplified from RNA transcripts were the TCR beta CDR3 regions. The HTBI set primed first-round TCR CDR3 RT-PCR. A single record per CDR3 protein comes from TCRdb applying MiXCR to the multiplex PCR reads. The table lists over 250,000 distinct CDR3 sequences, 25% of them singletons. V lost 0 bases and J lost 5; bases outside the gene matches: 2. CDR1 and CDR2 from the germline V gene are SGHRS and YFSETQ. The CDR3 is 13 amino acids. This TCR came from a man aged 35-49 years with Graves' hyperthyroidism that later progressed to Graves' ophthalmopathy. This chain connects TRBV5-1 to TRBJ2-7, with TRBD2 identical over 7 bases. Specimen: blood. CDR3 sequence: CASSLGGSNEQYF. The CDR3 bases are TGCGCCAGCAGCTTGGGCGGGAGCAACGAGCAGTACTTC.